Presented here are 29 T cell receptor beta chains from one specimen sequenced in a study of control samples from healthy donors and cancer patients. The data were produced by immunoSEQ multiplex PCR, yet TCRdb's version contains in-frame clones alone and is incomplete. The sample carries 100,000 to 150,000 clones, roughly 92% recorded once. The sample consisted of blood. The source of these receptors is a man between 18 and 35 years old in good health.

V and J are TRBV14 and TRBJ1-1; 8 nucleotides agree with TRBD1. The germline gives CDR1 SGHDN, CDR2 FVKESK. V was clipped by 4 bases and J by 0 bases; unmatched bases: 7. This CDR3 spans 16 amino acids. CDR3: CASSLLTGVMNTEAFF. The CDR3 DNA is TGTGCCAGCAGCCTCCTGACAGGGGTCATGAACACTGAAGCTTTCTTT.

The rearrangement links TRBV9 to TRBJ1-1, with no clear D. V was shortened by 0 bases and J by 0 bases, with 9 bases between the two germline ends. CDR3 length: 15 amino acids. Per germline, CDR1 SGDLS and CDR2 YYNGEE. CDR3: CASSVDVGMNTEAFF. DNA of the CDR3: TGTGCCAGCAGCGTAGATGTAGGCATGAACACTGAAGCTTTCTTT.

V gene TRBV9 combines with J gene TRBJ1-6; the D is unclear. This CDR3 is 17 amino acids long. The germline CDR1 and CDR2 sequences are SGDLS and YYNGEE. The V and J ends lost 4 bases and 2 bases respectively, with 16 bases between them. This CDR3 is CASSLGPARTYNSPLHF. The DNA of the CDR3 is TGTGCCAGCAGCCTTGGCCCCGCCAGGACCTATAATTCACCCCTCCACTTT.

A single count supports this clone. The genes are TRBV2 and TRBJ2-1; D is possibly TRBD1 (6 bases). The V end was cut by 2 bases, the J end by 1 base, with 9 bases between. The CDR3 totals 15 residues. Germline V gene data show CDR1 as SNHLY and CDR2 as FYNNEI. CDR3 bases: TGTGCCAGCAGTGAAATCAGGGGTTCCTACAATGAGCAGTTCTTC. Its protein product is CASSEIRGSYNEQFF.

CDR3: CATSDFSDTGTDTQYF. CDR3 nucleotides: TGTGCCACCAGTGATTTTAGTGACACGGGAACGGATACGCAGTATTTT. This chain joins TRBV24-1 and TRBJ2-3, with TRBD2 as a possible D gene (5 bases). Trimming cost V 1 base and J 6 bases, with 16 bases left between them. The CDR3 is 16 residues long. The germline CDR1 and CDR2 sequences are KGHDR and SFDVKD.

As DNA, the CDR3 is TGTGCCAGCAGTTTCCGCACAGATACGCAGTATTTT. It translates to CASSFRTDTQYF. The V gene is TRBV12-3 or TRBV12-4, the J gene TRBJ2-3, with no clear D. The germline V and J ends were trimmed by 3 bases and 1 base, with 2 bases remaining between them. CDR3 length: 12 amino acids.

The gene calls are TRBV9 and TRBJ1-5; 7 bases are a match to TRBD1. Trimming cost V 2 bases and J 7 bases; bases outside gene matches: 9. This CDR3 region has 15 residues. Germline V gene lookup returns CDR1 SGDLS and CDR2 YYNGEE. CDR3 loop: CASSVRQGKGQPQHF. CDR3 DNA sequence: TGTGCCAGCAGCGTCCGACAGGGAAAGGGACAGCCCCAGCATTTT.

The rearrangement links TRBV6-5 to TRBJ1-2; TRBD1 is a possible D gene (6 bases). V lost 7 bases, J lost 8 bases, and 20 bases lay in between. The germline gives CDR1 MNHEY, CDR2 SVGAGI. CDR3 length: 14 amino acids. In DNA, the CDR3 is TGTGCCAGCATGCGAAAAGGAGGGGGGGGAGGCTACACCTTC. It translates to CASMRKGGGGGYTF.

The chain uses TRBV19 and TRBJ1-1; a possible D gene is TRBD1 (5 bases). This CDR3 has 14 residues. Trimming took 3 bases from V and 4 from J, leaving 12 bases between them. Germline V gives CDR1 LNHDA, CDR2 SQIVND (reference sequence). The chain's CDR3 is CASSMGQGRTEAFF. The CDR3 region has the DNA TGTGCCAGTAGTATGGGTCAGGGACGCACTGAAGCTTTCTTT.

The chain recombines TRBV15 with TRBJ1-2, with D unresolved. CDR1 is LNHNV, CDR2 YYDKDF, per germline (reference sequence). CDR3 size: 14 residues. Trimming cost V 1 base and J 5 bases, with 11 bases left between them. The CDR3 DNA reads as TGTGCCACCAGCAGAGCGGGTACCTCTTATGGCTACACCTTC. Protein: CATSRAGTSYGYTF.

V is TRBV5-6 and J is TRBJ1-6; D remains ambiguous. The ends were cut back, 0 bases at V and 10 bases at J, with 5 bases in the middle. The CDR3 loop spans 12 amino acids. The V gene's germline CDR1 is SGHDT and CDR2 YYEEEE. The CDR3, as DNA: TGTGCCAGCAGCTTGGAAAGCTCACCCCTCCACTTT. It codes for CASSLESSPLHF.

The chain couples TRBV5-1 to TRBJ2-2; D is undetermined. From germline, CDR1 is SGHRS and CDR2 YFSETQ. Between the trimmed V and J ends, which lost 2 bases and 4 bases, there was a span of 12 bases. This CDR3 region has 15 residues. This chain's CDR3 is CASSFVPGGTGELFF. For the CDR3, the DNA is TGCGCCAGCAGCTTCGTCCCCGGCGGCACCGGGGAGCTGTTTTTT.

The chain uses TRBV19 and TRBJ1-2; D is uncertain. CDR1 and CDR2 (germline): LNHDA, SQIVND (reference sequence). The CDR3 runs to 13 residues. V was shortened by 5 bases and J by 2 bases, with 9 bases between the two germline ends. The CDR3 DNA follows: TGTGCCAGTAGTCCACAGCCGAACTATGGCTACACCTTC. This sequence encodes CASSPQPNYGYTF.

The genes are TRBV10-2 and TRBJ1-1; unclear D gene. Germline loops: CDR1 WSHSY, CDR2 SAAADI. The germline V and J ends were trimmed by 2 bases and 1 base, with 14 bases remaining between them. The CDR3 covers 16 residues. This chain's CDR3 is CASSERKAGPNTEAFF. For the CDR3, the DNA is TGCGCCAGCAGTGAGCGCAAGGCGGGCCCGAACACTGAAGCTTTCTTT.

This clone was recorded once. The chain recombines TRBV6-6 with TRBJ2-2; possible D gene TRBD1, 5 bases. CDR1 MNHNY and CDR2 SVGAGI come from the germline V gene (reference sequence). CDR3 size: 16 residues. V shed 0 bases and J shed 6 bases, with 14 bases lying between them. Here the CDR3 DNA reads TGTGCCAGCAGTTACTCAGGGGTGTTGGGCCCCGGGGAGCTGTTTTTT. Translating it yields CASSYSGVLGPGELFF.

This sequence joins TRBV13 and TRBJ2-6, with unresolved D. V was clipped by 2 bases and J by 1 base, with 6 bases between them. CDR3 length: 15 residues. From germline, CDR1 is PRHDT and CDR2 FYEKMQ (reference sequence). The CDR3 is CASSLRRSGANVLTF. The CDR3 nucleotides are TGTGCCAGCAGCTTAAGAAGATCTGGGGCCAACGTCCTGACTTTC.

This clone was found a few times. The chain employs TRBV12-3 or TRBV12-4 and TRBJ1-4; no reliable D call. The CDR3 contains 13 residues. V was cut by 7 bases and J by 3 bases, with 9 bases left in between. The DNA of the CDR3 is TGTGCCAGCACCCTCGGGCCTAATGAAAAACTGTTTTTT. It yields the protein CASTLGPNEKLFF.

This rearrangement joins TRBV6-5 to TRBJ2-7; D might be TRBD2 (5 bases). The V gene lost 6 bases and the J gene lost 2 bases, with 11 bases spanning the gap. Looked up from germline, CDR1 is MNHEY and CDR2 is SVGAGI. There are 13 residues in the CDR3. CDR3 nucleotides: TGTGCCAGCAGCGCCGAGGGCCCCTACGAGCAGTACTTC. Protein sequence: CASSAEGPYEQYF.

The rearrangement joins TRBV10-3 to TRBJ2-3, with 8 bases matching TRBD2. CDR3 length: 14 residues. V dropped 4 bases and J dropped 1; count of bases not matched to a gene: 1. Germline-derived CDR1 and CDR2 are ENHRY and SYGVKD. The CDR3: CAISGAGGTDTQYF. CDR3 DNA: TGTGCCATCAGTGGAGCGGGGGGCACAGATACGCAGTATTTT.

CDR3 region: CASSRTVSDLNIQYF. The CDR3 DNA sequence: TGCGCCAGCAGCCGTACAGTCTCAGATCTCAACATTCAGTACTTC. The genes are TRBV4-1 and TRBJ2-4; D is uncertain. The V end lost 4 bases, the J end lost 7 bases, and 17 bases lay between the germline ends. Per germline, CDR1 MGHRA and CDR2 YSYEKL. CDR3 length equals 15 residues.

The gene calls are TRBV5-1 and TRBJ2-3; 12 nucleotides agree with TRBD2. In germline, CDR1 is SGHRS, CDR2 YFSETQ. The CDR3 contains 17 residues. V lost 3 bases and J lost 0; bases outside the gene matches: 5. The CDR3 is CASSSLTSGGSTDTQYF. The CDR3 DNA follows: TGCGCCAGCAGCTCTCTGACTAGCGGGGGTAGCACAGATACGCAGTATTTT.

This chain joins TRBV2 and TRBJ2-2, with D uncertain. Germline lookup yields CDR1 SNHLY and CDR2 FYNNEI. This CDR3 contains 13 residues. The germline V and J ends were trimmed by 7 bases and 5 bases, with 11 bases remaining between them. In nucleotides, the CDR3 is TGTGCCAGCACGGCTAGACATACCGGGGAGCTGTTTTTT. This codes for CASTARHTGELFF.

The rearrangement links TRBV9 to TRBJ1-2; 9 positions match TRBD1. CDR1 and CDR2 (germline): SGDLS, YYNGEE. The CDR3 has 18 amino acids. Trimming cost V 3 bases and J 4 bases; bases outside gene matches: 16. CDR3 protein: CASSENPGQGDERYGYTF. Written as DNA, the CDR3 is TGTGCCAGCAGCGAGAACCCGGGACAGGGAGATGAACGCTATGGCTACACCTTC.

CDR3 residues: CASSPMTGRDEQYF. CDR3 nucleotide sequence: TGTGCCAGCTCACCAATGACAGGGCGGGACGAGCAGTACTTC. The gene calls are TRBV18 and TRBJ2-7; the match to TRBD1 covers 7 bases. The CDR3 length is 14 residues. Per germline, CDR1 KGHSH and CDR2 LQKENI. The V gene end was trimmed by 2 bases and the J gene end by 5 bases; junction bases not matched to a gene: 6. The entire variable domain, with the rest obtained from reference TRBV18 and TRBJ2-7, is as follows: NAGVMQNPRHLVRRRGQEARLRCSPMKGHSHVYWYRQLPEEGLKFMVYLQKENIIDESGMPKERFSAEFPKEGPSILRIQQVVRGDSAAYFCASSPMTGRDEQYFGPGTRLTVT.

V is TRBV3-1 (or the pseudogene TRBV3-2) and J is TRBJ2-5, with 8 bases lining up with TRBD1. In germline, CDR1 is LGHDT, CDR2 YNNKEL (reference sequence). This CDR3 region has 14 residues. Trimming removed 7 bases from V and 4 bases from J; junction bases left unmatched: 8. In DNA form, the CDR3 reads TGTGCCAGCAACCCGACAGGGGACCCAGAGACCCAGTACTTC. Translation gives CASNPTGDPETQYF.

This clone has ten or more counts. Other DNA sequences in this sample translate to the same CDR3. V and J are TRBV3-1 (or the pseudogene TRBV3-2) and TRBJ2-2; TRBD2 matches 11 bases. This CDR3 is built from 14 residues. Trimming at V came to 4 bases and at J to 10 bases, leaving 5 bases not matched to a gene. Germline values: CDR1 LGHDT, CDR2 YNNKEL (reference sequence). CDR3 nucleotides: TGTGCCAGCAGCCCTTCGGGACTAGCGGCGGAGCTGTTTTTT. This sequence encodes CASSPSGLAAELFF.

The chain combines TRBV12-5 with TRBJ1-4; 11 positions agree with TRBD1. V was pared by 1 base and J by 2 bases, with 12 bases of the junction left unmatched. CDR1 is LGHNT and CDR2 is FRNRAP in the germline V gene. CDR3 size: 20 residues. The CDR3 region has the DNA TGTGCTAGTGGTTTGGCCCGGCGGACAGGGGGCTGGTGGACTAATGAAAAACTGTTTTTT. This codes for CASGLARRTGGWWTNEKLFF. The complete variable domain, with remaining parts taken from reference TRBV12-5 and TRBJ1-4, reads DARVTQTPRHKVTEMGQEVTMRCQPILGHNTVFWYRQTMMQGLELLAYFRNRAPLDDSGMPKDRFSAEMPDATLATLKIQPSEPRDSAVYFCASGLARRTGGWWTNEKLFFGSGTQLSVL.

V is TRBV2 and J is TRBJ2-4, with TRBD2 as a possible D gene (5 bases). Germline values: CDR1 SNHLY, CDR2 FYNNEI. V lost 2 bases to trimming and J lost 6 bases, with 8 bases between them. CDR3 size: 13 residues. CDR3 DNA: TGTGCCAGCAGTGAATACGGACTAAACATTCAGTACTTC. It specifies CASSEYGLNIQYF.

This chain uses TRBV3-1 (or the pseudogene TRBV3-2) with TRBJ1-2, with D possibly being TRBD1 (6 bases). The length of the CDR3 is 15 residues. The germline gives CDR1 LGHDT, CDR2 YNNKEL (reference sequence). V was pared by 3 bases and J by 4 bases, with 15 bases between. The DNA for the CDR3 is TGTGCCAGCAGCCATGTGGGGGCTTGGGGCTATGGCTACACCTTC. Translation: CASSHVGAWGYGYTF.